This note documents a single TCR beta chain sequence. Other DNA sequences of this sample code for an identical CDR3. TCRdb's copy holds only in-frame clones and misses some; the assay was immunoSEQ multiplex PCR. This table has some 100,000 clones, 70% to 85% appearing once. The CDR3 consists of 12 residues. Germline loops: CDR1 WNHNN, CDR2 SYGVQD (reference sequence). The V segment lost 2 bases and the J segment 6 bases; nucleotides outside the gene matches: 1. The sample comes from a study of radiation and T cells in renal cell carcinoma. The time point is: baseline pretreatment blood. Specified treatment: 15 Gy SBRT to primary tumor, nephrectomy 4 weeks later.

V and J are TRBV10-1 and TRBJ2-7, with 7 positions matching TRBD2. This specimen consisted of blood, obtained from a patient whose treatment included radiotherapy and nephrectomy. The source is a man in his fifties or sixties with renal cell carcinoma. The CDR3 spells CASSEVAGEQYF. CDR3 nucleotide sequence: TGCGCCAGCAGTGAGGTAGCGGGCGAGCAGTACTTC.